This T cell receptor beta chain was sequenced during a study of cytomegalovirus exposure and HLA in healthy donors. As concerns this clone: Antigen unknown.

Data came from immunoSEQ multiplex PCR; TCRdb stores just in-frame clones and leaves some out. The sample holds around 110,000 clones, approximately 90% seen once. Study results and caveats: Cytomegalovirus association was assigned to approximately 180 TCR beta chains.

Trimming stripped 11 bases from V and 4 bases from J, with 17 bases between. This CDR3 has 13 amino acids. Germline V lookup: CDR1 MNHNY, CDR2 SVGAGI (reference sequence). This TCR was recovered from a young woman in good health and CMV-seropositive. Source material: PBMCs. The chain couples TRBV6-6 to TRBJ1-1; a weak D match, TRBD1 (5 bases). CDR3 sequence (DNA): TGTGCCGGACAAAGGCAGTCGGTCACTGAAGCTTTCTTT. It translates to CAGQRQSVTEAFF.